Below, 6 T cell receptor beta chains from the same sample are listed, as sequenced in a study of control samples from healthy donors and cancer patients. Repertoires were generated with immunoSEQ multiplex PCR, while TCRdb's copy carries only in-frame clones and drops some. The repertoire has 73,000 or so clones, over 75% of them found once; the top ten carry under 4.5%. Specimen: blood. Receptors were obtained from a woman aged 45-60 years in good health.

The chain links TRBV15 to TRBJ1-4; D is ambiguous. This CDR3 has 13 residues. The germline CDR1 and CDR2 sequences are LNHNV and YYDKDF (reference sequence). Trimming took 5 bases from V and 8 from J, leaving 12 bases between them. The CDR3 DNA reads TGTGCCACCAGCCCATACTCCGCGGAAAAACTGTTTTTT. Translated: CATSPYSAEKLFF.

The chain employs TRBV28 and TRBJ2-4; the match to TRBD1 covers 7 bases. Germline values: CDR1 MDHEN, CDR2 SYDVKM. The V gene end was trimmed by 3 bases and the J gene end by 7 bases; junction bases not matched to a gene: 3. This CDR3 region has 13 residues. Here the CDR3 reads CASSFPGQNIQYF. The CDR3 DNA is TGTGCCAGCAGTTTTCCGGGACAGAACATTCAGTACTTC.

This clone was observed once. The CDR3 region has the DNA TGTGCCAGCAGCTTAGTATCCCAGGGAAGGATTTCACCCCTCCACTTT. Translating it yields CASSLVSQGRISPLHF. The rearrangement joins TRBV7-8 to TRBJ1-6; TRBD1 is a possible D gene (5 bases). The CDR3 runs 16 residues. Trimming shortened V by 1 base and J by 9 bases, and 16 bases separated the two germline ends. CDR1 is SGHVS, CDR2 FQNEAQ, per germline.

This clone was observed a handful of times. The gene calls are TRBV18 and TRBJ1-5; 7 nucleotides agree with TRBD1. There are 14 residues in the CDR3. J lost 2 bases, V lost 8 bases, and 6 bases had no gene match. The germline gives CDR1 KGHSH, CDR2 LQKENI. CDR3 nucleotides: TGTGCCAGCACAGGGGAAGAAGGCAATCAGCCCCAGCATTTT. Protein: CASTGEEGNQPQHF.

This clone has a single count. The genes are TRBV11-3 and TRBJ2-2; D is undetermined. Per germline, CDR1 SGHNT and CDR2 YENEEA. The CDR3 spans 13 residues. The V and J ends lost 2 bases and 6 bases respectively, with 7 bases between them. The CDR3: CASSLQVAGELFF. The DNA for the CDR3 is TGTGCCAGCAGCTTACAGGTCGCCGGGGAGCTGTTTTTT.

The V gene is TRBV11-3, the J gene TRBJ2-1; TRBD2 is a possible D gene (7 bases). Germline CDR1 reads SGHNT; CDR2 reads YENEEA. Deletions cut 0 bases from V and 3 bases from J, with 24 bases between. The CDR3 consists of 20 residues. The CDR3 spells CASSLEPPGQSAGHYNEQFF. The CDR3 bases are TGTGCCAGCAGCTTAGAACCACCAGGACAGTCAGCGGGACACTACAATGAGCAGTTCTTC.